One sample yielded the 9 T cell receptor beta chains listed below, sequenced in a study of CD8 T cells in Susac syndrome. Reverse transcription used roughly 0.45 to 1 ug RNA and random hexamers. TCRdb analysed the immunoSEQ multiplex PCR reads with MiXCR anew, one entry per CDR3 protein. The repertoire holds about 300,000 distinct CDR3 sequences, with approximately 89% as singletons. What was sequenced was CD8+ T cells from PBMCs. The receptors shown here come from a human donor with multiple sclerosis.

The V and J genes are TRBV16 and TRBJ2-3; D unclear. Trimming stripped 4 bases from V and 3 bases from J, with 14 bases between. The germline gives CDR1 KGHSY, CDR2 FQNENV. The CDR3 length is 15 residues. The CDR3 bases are TGTGCCAGCAGCCCGGATAATGGCTGGACAGATACGCAGTATTTT. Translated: CASSPDNGWTDTQYF.

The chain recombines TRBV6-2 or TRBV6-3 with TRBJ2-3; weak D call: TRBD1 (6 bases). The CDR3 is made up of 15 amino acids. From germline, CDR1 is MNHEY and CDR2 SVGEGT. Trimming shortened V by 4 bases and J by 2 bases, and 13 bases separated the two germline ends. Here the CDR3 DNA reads TGTGCCAGCAGTTCAGGGGAGAGCCACACAGATACGCAGTATTTT. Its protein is CASSSGESHTDTQYF.

CDR3 sequence (DNA): TGTGCCAGCAGTCCTACCCCCTTCGAGCAGCCCTACGAGCAGTACTTC. Translating gives CASSPTPFEQPYEQYF. The V and J genes are TRBV28 and TRBJ2-7, with no clear D. From germline, CDR1 is MDHEN and CDR2 SYDVKM. Trimming took 5 bases from V and 2 from J, leaving 19 bases between them. The CDR3 spans 16 residues.

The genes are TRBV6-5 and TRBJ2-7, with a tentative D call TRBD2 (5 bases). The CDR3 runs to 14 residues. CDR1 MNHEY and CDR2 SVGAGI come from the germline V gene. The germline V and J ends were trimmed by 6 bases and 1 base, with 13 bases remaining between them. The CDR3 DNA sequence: TGTGCCAGCAGCTTGAGGGCGAAATCCTACGAGCAGTACTTC. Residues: CASSLRAKSYEQYF.

The CDR3 protein is CASSNTLRQEETQYF. CDR3 nucleotides: TGTGCCAGCAGCAACACCCTCAGACAGGAAGAGACCCAGTACTTC. The V call is TRBV21-1, the J call TRBJ2-5; no check of the table's D call, TRBD1, against the DNA was made. TRBV21-1 is listed as a pseudogene. The CDR3 sequence is 15 residues long.

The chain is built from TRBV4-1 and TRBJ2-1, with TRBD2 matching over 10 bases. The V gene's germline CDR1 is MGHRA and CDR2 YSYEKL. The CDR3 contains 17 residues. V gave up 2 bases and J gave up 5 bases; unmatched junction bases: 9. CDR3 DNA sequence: TGCGCCAGCAGCCAAAAGCCGGGACTAGCGACTGACAATGAGCAGTTCTTC. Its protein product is CASSQKPGLATDNEQFF.

CDR3 coding DNA: TGTGCCAGCAGCTTAGTAGACGTGGGCCAGCCCCAGCATTTT. This translates into CASSLVDVGQPQHF. This chain uses TRBV7-9 with TRBJ1-5; D is unclear. From germline, CDR1 is SEHNR and CDR2 FQNEAQ (reference sequence). This CDR3 comprises 14 residues. V gave up 1 base and J gave up 7 bases, with 11 bases separating them. Looking up the rest from reference TRBV7-9 and TRBJ1-5 gives the full variable domain: DTGVSQNPRHKITKRGQNVTFRCDPISEHNRLYWYRQTLGQGPEFLTYFQNEAQLEKSRLLSDRFSAERPKGSFSTLEIQRTEQGDSAMYLCASSLVDVGQPQHFGDGTRLSIL.

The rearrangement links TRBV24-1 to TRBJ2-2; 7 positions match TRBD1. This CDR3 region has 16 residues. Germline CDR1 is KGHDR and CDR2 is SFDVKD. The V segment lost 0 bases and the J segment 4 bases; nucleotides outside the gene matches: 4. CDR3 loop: CATSDLRQGSTGELFF. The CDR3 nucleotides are TGTGCCACCAGTGATTTGCGACAGGGAAGCACCGGGGAGCTGTTTTTT.

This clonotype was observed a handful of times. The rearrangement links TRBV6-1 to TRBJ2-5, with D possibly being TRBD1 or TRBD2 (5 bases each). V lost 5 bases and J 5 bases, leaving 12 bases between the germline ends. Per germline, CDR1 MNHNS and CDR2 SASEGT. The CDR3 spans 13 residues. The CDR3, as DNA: TGTGCCAGCAGTCCAGGGACGTGGGAGACCCAGTACTTC. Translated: CASSPGTWETQYF.